Reported below is one T cell receptor (beta chain). This sample was included in a study of blood T cell repertoires in COVID-19. Study details: PBMCs, B-cell-depleted T cells, or T cells were the source of the cDNA or gDNA that made up the material.

Source study methods: By means of reference gene primer amplification, nucleated cell counts were estimated. Sequencing was performed with immunoSEQ multiplex PCR; in TCRdb, only in-frame clones are kept and a portion is missing. V, J and clone size were drawn from that table, and D and trimming were deduced from the DNA. Of 100,000 or so clones in the sample, 90% to 95% were seen once. CDR1 and CDR2 from the germline V gene are MDHEN and SYDVKM. V gave up 2 bases and J gave up 3 bases; unmatched junction bases: 6. The CDR3 covers 17 residues. V and J are TRBV28 and TRBJ2-7; TRBD2 agrees at 14 bases. Specimen: peripheral blood. The TCR comes from a woman between 50 and 59 years old in a cohort sampled during active COVID-19. For the CDR3, the DNA is TGTGCCAGCAGTTTACCCCCGGGACTAGCGGGAGTCTACGAGCAGTACTTC. Its translation: CASSLPPGLAGVYEQYF.